This T cell receptor beta chain appears in the sequencing data of a study of identical twins. Study-wide results and limits: Zero-insertion analyses were open to partial confounding by invariant MAIT and iNKT cells.

This clonotype was found a few times. Its antigen remains unidentified. After template switching added a universal primer site, the resulting cDNA carried unique molecular identifiers. Each CDR3 protein gets one entry after TCRdb re-called the 5' RACE reads with MiXCR. The data contain about 900,000 distinct CDR3 sequences, 12% of them singletons. Germline V gives CDR1 DFQATT, CDR2 SNEGSKA (reference sequence). Trimming left V 2 bases short and J 1 base short, with 12 bases between. CDR3 length: 14 amino acids. This same sample was also part of a study on yellow fever vaccine responses in identical twins. That study reports: Each twin's T cell response to the vaccine was reported to look partly convergent and partly personalized.

The source of this sequence is a woman between 18 and 29 years old in good health. The J gene is TRBJ2-7, the V gene TRBV20-1, with a weak D call TRBD2 (6 bases). Sequencing used PBMCs. CDR3 in DNA: TGCAGTGCTAGAAAGCGGCGGGGATCCTACGAGCAGTACTTC. Translation: CSARKRRGSYEQYF.